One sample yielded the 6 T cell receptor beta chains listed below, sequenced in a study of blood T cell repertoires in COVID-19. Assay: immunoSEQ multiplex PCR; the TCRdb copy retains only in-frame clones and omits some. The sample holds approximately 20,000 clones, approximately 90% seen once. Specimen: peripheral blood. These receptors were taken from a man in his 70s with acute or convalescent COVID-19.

CDR3 protein: CASSQGTGNQPQHF. CDR3 in DNA: TGCGCCAGCAGCCAGGGCACAGGGAACCAGCCCCAGCATTTT. V is TRBV4-1 and J is TRBJ1-5, with D perhaps TRBD1 (6 bases). Trimming cost V 3 bases and J 7 bases, with 13 bases left between them. This CDR3 region has 14 residues. The germline V gene has CDR1 MGHRA and CDR2 YSYEKL.

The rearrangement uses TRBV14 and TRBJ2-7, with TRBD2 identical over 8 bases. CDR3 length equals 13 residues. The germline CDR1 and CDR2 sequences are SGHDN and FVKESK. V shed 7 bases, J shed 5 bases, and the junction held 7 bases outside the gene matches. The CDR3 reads CASKRLASDEQYF. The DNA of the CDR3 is TGTGCCAGCAAGAGACTAGCGTCCGACGAGCAGTACTTC.

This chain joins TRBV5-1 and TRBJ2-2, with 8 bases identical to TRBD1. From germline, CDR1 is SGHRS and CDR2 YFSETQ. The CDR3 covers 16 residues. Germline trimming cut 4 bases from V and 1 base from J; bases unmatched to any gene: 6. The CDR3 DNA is TGCGCCAGCAGCGAAAGTGGACAGGGGAACACCGGGGAGCTGTTTTTT. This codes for CASSESGQGNTGELFF.

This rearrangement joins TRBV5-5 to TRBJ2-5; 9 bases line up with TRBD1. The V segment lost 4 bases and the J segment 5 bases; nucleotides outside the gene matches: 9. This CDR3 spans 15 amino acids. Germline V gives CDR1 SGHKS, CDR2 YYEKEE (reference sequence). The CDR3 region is CASSGDRGRIETQYF. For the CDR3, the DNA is TGTGCCAGCAGCGGAGACAGGGGGAGGATTGAGACCCAGTACTTC. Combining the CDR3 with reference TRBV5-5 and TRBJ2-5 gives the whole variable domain DAGVTQSPTHLIKTRGQQVTLRCSPISGHKSVSWYQQVLGQGPQFIFQYYEKEERGRGNFPDRFSARQFPNYSSELNVNALLLGDSALYLCASSGDRGRIETQYFGPGTRLLVL.

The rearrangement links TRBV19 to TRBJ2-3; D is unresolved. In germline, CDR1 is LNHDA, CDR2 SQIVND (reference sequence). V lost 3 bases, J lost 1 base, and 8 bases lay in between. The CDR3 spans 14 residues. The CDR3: CASSIGSRTDTQYF. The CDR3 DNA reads TGTGCCAGTAGTATTGGTAGTCGCACAGATACGCAGTATTTT.

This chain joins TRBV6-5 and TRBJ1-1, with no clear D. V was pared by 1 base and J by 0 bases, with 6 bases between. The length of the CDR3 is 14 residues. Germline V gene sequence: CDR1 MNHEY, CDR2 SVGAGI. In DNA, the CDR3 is TGTGCCAGCAGTTACTTGGCCTTGAACACTGAAGCTTTCTTT. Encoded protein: CASSYLALNTEAFF.